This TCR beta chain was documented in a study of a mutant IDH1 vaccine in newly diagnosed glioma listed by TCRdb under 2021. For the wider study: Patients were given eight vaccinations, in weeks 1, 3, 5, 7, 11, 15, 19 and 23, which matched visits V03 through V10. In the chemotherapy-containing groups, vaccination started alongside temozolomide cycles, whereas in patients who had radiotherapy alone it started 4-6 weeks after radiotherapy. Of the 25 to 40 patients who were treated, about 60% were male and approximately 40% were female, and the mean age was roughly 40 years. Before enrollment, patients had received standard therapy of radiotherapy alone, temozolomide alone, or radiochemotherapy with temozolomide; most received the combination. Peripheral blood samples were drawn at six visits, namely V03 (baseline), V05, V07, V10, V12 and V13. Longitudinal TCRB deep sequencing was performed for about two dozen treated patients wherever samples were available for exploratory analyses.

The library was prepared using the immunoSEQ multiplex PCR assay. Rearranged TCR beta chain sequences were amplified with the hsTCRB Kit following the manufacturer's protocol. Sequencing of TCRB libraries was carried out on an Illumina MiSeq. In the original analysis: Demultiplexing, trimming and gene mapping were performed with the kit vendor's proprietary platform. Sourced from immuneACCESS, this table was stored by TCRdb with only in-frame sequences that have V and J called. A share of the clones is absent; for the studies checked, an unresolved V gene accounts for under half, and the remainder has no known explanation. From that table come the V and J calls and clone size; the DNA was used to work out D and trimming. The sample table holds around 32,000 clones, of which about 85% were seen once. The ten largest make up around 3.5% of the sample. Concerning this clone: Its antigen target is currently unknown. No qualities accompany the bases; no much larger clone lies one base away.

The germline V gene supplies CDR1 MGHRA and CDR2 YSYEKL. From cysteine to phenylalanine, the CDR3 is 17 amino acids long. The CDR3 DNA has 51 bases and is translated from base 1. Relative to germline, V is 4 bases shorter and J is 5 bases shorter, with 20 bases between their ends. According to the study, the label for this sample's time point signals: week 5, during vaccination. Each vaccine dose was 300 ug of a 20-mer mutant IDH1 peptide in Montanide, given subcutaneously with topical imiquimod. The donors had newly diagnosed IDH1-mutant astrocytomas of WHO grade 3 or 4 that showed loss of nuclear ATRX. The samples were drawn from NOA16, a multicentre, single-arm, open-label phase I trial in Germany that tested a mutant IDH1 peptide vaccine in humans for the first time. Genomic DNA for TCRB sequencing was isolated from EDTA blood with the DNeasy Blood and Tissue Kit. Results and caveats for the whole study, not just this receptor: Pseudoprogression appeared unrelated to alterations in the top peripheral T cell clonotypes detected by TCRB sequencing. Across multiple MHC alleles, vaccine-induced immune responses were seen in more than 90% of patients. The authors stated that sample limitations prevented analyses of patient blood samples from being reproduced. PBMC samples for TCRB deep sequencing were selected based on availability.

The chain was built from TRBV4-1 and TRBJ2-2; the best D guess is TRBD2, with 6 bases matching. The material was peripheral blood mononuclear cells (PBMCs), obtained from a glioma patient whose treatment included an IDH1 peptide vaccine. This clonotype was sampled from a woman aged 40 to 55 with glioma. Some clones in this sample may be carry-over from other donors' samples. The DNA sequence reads TGCGCCAGCAGCCGACCCGGAGGGGAAGTATGGACCGGGGAGCTGTTTTTT. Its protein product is CASSRPGGEVWTGELFF.